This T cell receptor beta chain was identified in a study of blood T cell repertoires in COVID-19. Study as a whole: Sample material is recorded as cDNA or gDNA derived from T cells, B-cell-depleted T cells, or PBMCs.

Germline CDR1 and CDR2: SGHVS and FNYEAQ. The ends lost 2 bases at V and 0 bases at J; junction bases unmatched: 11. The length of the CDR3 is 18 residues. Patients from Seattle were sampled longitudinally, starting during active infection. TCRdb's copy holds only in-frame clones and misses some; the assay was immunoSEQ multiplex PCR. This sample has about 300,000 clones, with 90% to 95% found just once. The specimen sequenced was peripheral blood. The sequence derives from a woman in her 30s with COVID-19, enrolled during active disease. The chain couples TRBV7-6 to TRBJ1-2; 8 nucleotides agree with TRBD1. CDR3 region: CASSLLAGGSAANYGYTF. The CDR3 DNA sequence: TGTGCCAGCAGCTTATTGGCAGGGGGCTCGGCAGCTAACTATGGCTACACCTTC.